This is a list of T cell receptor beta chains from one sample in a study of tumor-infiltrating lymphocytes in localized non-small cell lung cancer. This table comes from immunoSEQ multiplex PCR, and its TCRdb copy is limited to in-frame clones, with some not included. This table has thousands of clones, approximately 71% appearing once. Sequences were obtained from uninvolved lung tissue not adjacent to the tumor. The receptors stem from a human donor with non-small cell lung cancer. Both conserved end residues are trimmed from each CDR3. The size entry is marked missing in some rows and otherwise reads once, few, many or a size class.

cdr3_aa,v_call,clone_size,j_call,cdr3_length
ASTRGQGTDTQY,TRBV5-6,NA,TRBJ2-3,12
ASSVVGTGELF,TRBV9,NA,TRBJ2-2,11
ASSAAWGSSGANVLT,TRBV6-1,NA,TRBJ2-6,15
ASSERRYQGPIGYGYT,TRBV10-1,NA,TRBJ1-2,16
ASSLSQGANTDTQY,TRBV28,NA,TRBJ2-3,14
ASGLVEGVNTGELF,TRBV12-5,few,TRBJ2-2,14
ASSSARDAEPI,TRBV7-9,NA,TRBJ1-2,11
ASSLASNEQF,TRBV6-6,NA,TRBJ2-1,10
ASSKQGAETQY,TRBV27,NA,TRBJ2-5,11
ASSFGGRAGELF,TRBV11-3,few,TRBJ2-2,12
ASSSMGSSYNEQF,TRBV6-6,NA,TRBJ2-1,13
ASSFRESYEQY,TRBV28,NA,TRBJ2-7,11
ASSLSSGADGYT,TRBV27,NA,TRBJ1-2,12
ASRPGGAMNTGELF,TRBV4-2,few,TRBJ2-2,14
ATARQDYEQY,TRBV10-3,NA,TRBJ2-7,10
ASSYSLSGELF,TRBV4-2,NA,TRBJ2-2,11
ASSLVVKAGMGTDTQY,TRBV5-1,NA,TRBJ2-3,16
ASSIPGTSGRADPGEQF,TRBV28,NA,TRBJ2-1,17
SVKGQRNTEAF,TRBV29-1,NA,TRBJ1-1,11
ASSPPTNYNEQF,TRBV28,NA,TRBJ2-1,12
ASSLVGLASDEQY,TRBV7-2,NA,TRBJ2-7,13